These 20 T cell receptor beta chains were all obtained from the same sample, sequenced in a study of shared clonotypes between healthy human individuals. This table comes from immunoSEQ multiplex PCR, and its TCRdb copy is limited to in-frame clones, with some not included. This table has about 1.5 million clones, around 98% appearing once. Sequences were obtained from naive CD4+ T cells sorted from blood. Subset defined: CD45RA+ positively selected. Receptors were obtained from a young man in good health.

The V call is TRBV28, the J call TRBJ2-1, with D unresolved. The CDR3 is 15 amino acids. Germline assignment: CDR1 MDHEN and CDR2 SYDVKM. Trimming took 7 bases from V and 5 from J, leaving 18 bases between them. The CDR3 loop reads CASTRVPSRDNEQFF. CDR3 DNA sequence: TGTGCCAGCACTAGGGTACCCTCTAGGGACAATGAGCAGTTCTTC.

The rearrangement links TRBV19 to TRBJ1-5, with D tentatively TRBD1 (5 bases). Germline V gene data show CDR1 as LNHDA and CDR2 as SQIVND (reference sequence). V lost 4 bases to trimming and J lost 4 bases, with 11 bases between them. The length of the CDR3 is 14 residues. CDR3 sequence: CASSTGRLNQPQHF. In DNA form, the CDR3 reads TGTGCCAGTAGTACGGGACGGCTGAATCAGCCCCAGCATTTT.

The V and J genes are TRBV19 and TRBJ2-7, with D uncertain. Germline CDR1 and CDR2: LNHDA and SQIVND (reference sequence). The CDR3 consists of 13 residues. V shed 3 bases and J shed 2 bases, with 8 bases lying between them. The CDR3, as DNA: TGTGCCAGTAGTATCAAGCTTACCTACGAGCAGTACTTC. Residues: CASSIKLTYEQYF.

The chain links TRBV7-9 to TRBJ2-5; TRBD1 agrees at 12 bases. CDR1 is SEHNR, CDR2 FQNEAQ, per germline (reference sequence). The CDR3 totals 16 residues. The trim removed 2 bases at V and 4 bases at J, leaving 5 bases unmatched. CDR3 sequence reads: CASSLWDRGRGETQYF. CDR3 bases: TGTGCCAGCAGCTTATGGGACAGGGGGCGAGGAGAGACCCAGTACTTC.

The chain uses TRBV29-1 and TRBJ2-3; perhaps TRBD1 as D (5 bases). Germline loops: CDR1 SQVTM, CDR2 ANQGSEA. This CDR3 has 11 residues. This CDR3 reads CTGGRVDTQYF. CDR3 in DNA: TGCACCGGTGGCAGGGTGGATACGCAGTATTTT.

The chain employs TRBV7-2 and TRBJ1-3; D perhaps matches TRBD1 (5 bases). Germline V gives CDR1 SGHTA, CDR2 FQGNSA. The ends were cut back, 3 bases at V and 4 bases at J, with 16 bases in the middle. The CDR3 consists of 16 residues. The CDR3 loop reads CASSLGPGGGGNTIYF. CDR3 DNA: TGTGCCAGCAGCTTGGGACCCGGGGGAGGAGGAAACACCATATATTTT. Together with reference TRBV7-2 and TRBJ1-3, the CDR3 gives the full variable domain: GAGVSQSPSNKVTEKGKDVELRCDPISGHTALYWYRQSLGQGLEFLIYFQGNSAPDKSGLPSDRFSAERTGGSVSTLTIQRTQQEDSAVYLCASSLGPGGGGNTIYFGEGSWLTVV.

The chain employs TRBV5-1 and TRBJ1-5; D remains ambiguous. Germline lookup yields CDR1 SGHRS and CDR2 YFSETQ. Between the trimmed V and J ends, which lost 1 base and 5 bases, there was a span of 13 bases. The CDR3 runs 15 residues. Here the CDR3 reads CASSLIPGRDQPQHF. The CDR3 DNA reads TGCGCCAGCAGCTTGATTCCGGGAAGGGATCAGCCCCAGCATTTT.

The chain joins TRBV6-5 to TRBJ2-3; 8 nucleotides line up with TRBD2. Germline CDR1 is MNHEY and CDR2 is SVGAGI. The junction had 1 base not matched to a gene; V was cut back by 4 bases and J by 1 base. This CDR3 has 14 amino acids. The CDR3 sequence is CASSSAGGTDTQYF. CDR3 in DNA: TGTGCCAGCAGTTCAGCGGGGGGCACAGATACGCAGTATTTT.

The chain uses TRBV2 and TRBJ2-1; weak D call: TRBD1 (7 bases). CDR1 SNHLY and CDR2 FYNNEI come from the germline V gene. Trimming left V 8 bases short and J 3 bases short, with 20 bases between. The CDR3 sequence is 16 residues long. The CDR3 nucleotides read TGTGCCAGCCCCAGGGGGGATGCGTCACACTACAATGAGCAGTTCTTC. As protein: CASPRGDASHYNEQFF. The variable domain in full, with the rest retrieved from reference TRBV2 and TRBJ2-1, is EPEVTQTPSHQVTQMGQEVILRCVPISNHLYFYWYRQILGQKVEFLVSFYNNEISEKSEIFDDQFSVERPDGSNFTLKIRSTKLEDSAMYFCASPRGDASHYNEQFFGPGTRLTVL.

The chain couples TRBV12-5 to TRBJ2-1; no clear D. The V gene lost 3 bases and the J gene lost 9 bases, with 9 bases spanning the gap. Germline V lookup: CDR1 LGHNT, CDR2 FRNRAP. The length of the CDR3 is 12 residues. The CDR3 loop is CASGLMYREQFF. The CDR3 region has the DNA TGTGCTAGTGGTTTAATGTACCGTGAGCAGTTCTTC.

The rearrangement links TRBV6-6 to TRBJ2-5, with 8 bases lining up with TRBD2. The J segment lost 10 bases and the V segment lost 1 base, leaving 14 bases of the junction unmatched. The CDR3 is made up of 16 amino acids. Germline assignment: CDR1 MNHNY and CDR2 SVGAGI (reference sequence). This CDR3 reads CASSYFREVAGNVQYF. As DNA, the CDR3 is TGTGCCAGCAGTTACTTTAGGGAGGTAGCGGGAAACGTCCAGTACTTC.

The V and J genes are TRBV30 and TRBJ2-1, with 7 bases matching TRBD2. The CDR3 is 14 amino acids. Germline V gives CDR1 GTSNPN, CDR2 SVGIG (reference sequence). The V gene end was trimmed by 0 bases and the J gene end by 5 bases; junction bases not matched to a gene: 4. The CDR3 sequence is CAWSVGLLNNEQFF. Here the CDR3 DNA reads TGTGCCTGGAGTGTGGGACTACTTAACAATGAGCAGTTCTTC.

The chain employs TRBV12-5 and TRBJ2-1; 11 positions agree with TRBD2. CDR3 length: 21 residues. CDR1 is LGHNT and CDR2 is FRNRAP in the germline V gene. V trimming: 5 bases; J trimming: 0 bases; junction bases outside the gene matches: 18. The CDR3 sequence: CASGPTPPGLAAPSSYNEQFF. CDR3 nucleotide sequence: TGTGCTAGTGGTCCCACGCCCCCGGGACTAGCGGCACCCAGCTCCTACAATGAGCAGTTCTTC.

V usage is TRBV6-5 and J usage is TRBJ2-7; 11 nucleotides match TRBD2. The V segment lost 4 bases and the J segment 3 bases; nucleotides outside the gene matches: 2. The CDR3 is made up of 14 amino acids. The germline gives CDR1 MNHEY, CDR2 SVGAGI. CDR3 protein: CASSLLAGDYEQYF. In DNA form, the CDR3 reads TGTGCCAGCAGTTTACTAGCGGGAGACTACGAGCAGTACTTC.

The chain combines TRBV7-9 with TRBJ2-5, with a possible D match to TRBD1 (5 bases). The CDR3 spans 15 residues. The V and J ends lost 5 bases and 4 bases respectively, with 17 bases between them. The germline V gene encodes CDR1 SEHNR and CDR2 FQNEAQ (reference sequence). CDR3 in amino acids: CASSTRQIFGETQYF. The CDR3 DNA sequence: TGTGCCAGCAGCACCAGACAGATTTTTGGAGAGACCCAGTACTTC.

This clone was seen only once. The DNA of the CDR3 is TGTGCCAGCAGGGAGGGACTAGCGGGAGGGCCGCACACCGGGGAGCTGTTTTTT. It yields the protein CASREGLAGGPHTGELFF. This sequence joins TRBV2 and TRBJ2-2; TRBD2 matches 16 bases. The germline gives CDR1 SNHLY, CDR2 FYNNEI. The CDR3 length is 18 residues. V was pared by 6 bases and J by 3 bases, with 7 bases of the junction left unmatched.

The chain couples TRBV5-1 to TRBJ1-3; the D is unclear. The germline V gene has CDR1 SGHRS and CDR2 YFSETQ. Trimming cost V 3 bases and J 3 bases, with 19 bases left between them. The CDR3 has 17 amino acids. This CDR3 reads CASSSIAGSVGGNTIYF. Written as DNA, the CDR3 is TGCGCCAGCAGCTCCATTGCAGGTTCAGTAGGTGGAAACACCATATATTTT.

This chain links TRBV7-6 with TRBJ2-7; maybe TRBD2 (5 bases). Looked up from germline, CDR1 is SGHVS and CDR2 is FNYEAQ. V was pared by 0 bases and J by 7 bases, with 16 bases between. There are 15 residues in the CDR3. The CDR3 bases are TGTGCCAGCAGCTTAGCCCGCGGCGGGCGTTGGGAGCAGTACTTC. Protein: CASSLARGGRWEQYF. The complete variable domain, with remaining parts taken from reference TRBV7-6 and TRBJ2-7, reads GAGVSQSPRYKVTKRGQDVALRCDPISGHVSLYWYRQALGQGPEFLTYFNYEAQQDKSGLPNDRFSAERPEGSISTLTIQRTEQRDSAMYRCASSLARGGRWEQYFGPGTRLTVT.

This clone was counted once. The genes are TRBV19 and TRBJ2-6; D is ambiguous. Germline values: CDR1 LNHDA, CDR2 SQIVND (reference sequence). The V and J ends lost 2 bases and 1 base respectively, with 9 bases between them. The CDR3 is 16 amino acids. The CDR3 DNA reads as TGTGCCAGTAGTATATATAGGGCGTCTGGGGCCAACGTCCTGACTTTC. Its protein is CASSIYRASGANVLTF.

The CDR3 here is CASSLKAGARYSNQPQHF. The CDR3 DNA follows: TGTGCCAGCAGCTTGAAAGCAGGGGCAAGATATAGCAATCAGCCCCAGCATTTT. V is TRBV5-6 and J is TRBJ1-5; D might be TRBD1 (6 bases). The germline gives CDR1 SGHDT, CDR2 YYEEEE. V lost 1 base to trimming and J lost 0 bases, with 17 bases between them. The CDR3 totals 18 residues. Full variable domain (missing parts from reference TRBV5-6 and TRBJ1-5): DAGVTQSPTHLIKTRGQQVTLRCSPKSGHDTVSWYQQALGQGPQFIFQYYEEEERQRGNFPDRFSGHQFPNYSSELNVNALLLGDSALYLCASSLKAGARYSNQPQHFGDGTRLSIL.